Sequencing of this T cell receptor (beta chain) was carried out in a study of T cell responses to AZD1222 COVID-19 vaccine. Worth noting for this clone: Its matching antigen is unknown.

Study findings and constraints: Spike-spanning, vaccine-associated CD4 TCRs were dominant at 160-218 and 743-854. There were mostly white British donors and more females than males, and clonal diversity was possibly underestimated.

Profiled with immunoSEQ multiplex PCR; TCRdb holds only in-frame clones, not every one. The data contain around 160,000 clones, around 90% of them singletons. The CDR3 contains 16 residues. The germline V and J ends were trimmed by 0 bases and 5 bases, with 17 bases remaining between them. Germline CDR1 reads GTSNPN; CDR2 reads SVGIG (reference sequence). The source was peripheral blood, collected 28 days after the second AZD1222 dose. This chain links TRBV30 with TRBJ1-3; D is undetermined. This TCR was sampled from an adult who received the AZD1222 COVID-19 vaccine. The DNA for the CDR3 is TGTGCCTGGAGTGTACTTCTCGTTGGGCTCAGAAACACCATATATTTT. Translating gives CAWSVLLVGLRNTIYF. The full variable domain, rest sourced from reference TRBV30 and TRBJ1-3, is SQTIHQWPATLVQPVGSPLSLECTVEGTSNPNLYWYRQAAGRGLQLLFYSVGIGQISSEVPQNLSASRPQDRQFILSSKKLLLSDSGFYLCAWSVLLVGLRNTIYFGEGSWLTVV.